The 32 T cell receptor beta chains presented below share a single source sample, sequenced in a study of shared clonotypes between healthy human individuals. Produced via immunoSEQ multiplex PCR; TCRdb's table is partial and in-frame only. The data hold 2 million to 2.5 million clones, with roughly 94% observed a single time. Source material: naive CD4+ T cells sorted from blood. Subset described: CD45RA+ positively selected. The receptors shown here come from a man between 18 and 29 years old in good health.

The genes are TRBV5-1 and TRBJ2-5; the D gene is possibly TRBD2 (5 bases). This CDR3 is built from 14 residues. V dropped 3 bases and J dropped 5 bases, with 14 bases sitting between them. CDR1 SGHRS and CDR2 YFSETQ come from the germline V gene. The CDR3 DNA follows: TGCGCCAGCAGCTACCTGCTCGCGGGCGAGACCCAGTACTTC. Encoded protein: CASSYLLAGETQYF.

As for this clone: Other DNA sequences from this sample encode an identical CDR3 as well. The V call is TRBV4-1, the J call TRBJ1-5; D possibly corresponds to TRBD1 (5 bases). The germline gives CDR1 MGHRA, CDR2 YSYEKL. The CDR3 spans 15 residues. The V and J ends lost 0 bases and 5 bases respectively, with 11 bases between them. CDR3 coding DNA: TGCGCCAGCAGCCAAGAATCGGGGGGAGATCAGCCCCAGCATTTT. It encodes CASSQESGGDQPQHF.

This chain uses TRBV18 with TRBJ2-1, with D possibly being TRBD2 (6 bases). CDR3 size: 14 residues. Trimming removed 0 bases from V and 4 bases from J, with 7 bases in between. CDR1 and CDR2 from the germline V gene are KGHSH and LQKENI. CDR3 sequence (DNA): TGTGCCAGCTCACCACCTAGCGGTTACAATGAGCAGTTCTTC. Translation gives CASSPPSGYNEQFF.

This clone was seen ten or more times. This chain joins TRBV6-5 and TRBJ1-2; D unresolved. V gave up 0 bases and J gave up 4 bases, with 6 bases separating them. This CDR3 is built from 13 residues. Germline V gene sequence: CDR1 MNHEY, CDR2 SVGAGI. The CDR3: CASSYSSRYGYTF. As DNA, the CDR3 is TGTGCCAGCAGTTACTCGAGTCGCTATGGCTACACCTTC.

The rearrangement links TRBV14 to TRBJ1-1, with D possibly being TRBD1 (6 bases). V was pared by 1 base and J by 5 bases, with 20 bases between. Per the germline V gene, CDR1 is SGHDN and CDR2 is FVKESK. This CDR3 is 17 amino acids long. CDR3 sequence reads: CASSQVGGQGSRTEAFF. The CDR3, as DNA: TGTGCCAGCAGCCAAGTTGGGGGTCAGGGGTCGAGGACTGAAGCTTTCTTT.

This sequence joins TRBV30 and TRBJ1-2; possible D gene TRBD1, 5 bases. CDR1 and CDR2 from the germline V gene are GTSNPN and SVGIG (reference sequence). There are 14 residues in the CDR3. Trimming cost V 4 bases and J 5 bases, with 17 bases left between them. CDR3 sequence reads: CAWTPRDFGYGYTF. CDR3 in DNA: TGTGCCTGGACTCCTCGGGACTTTGGGTATGGCTACACCTTC.

A remark on this clone: The sample carries other DNA sequences with the same CDR3. The chain links TRBV2 to TRBJ1-2, with D perhaps matching TRBD1 (6 bases). CDR1 SNHLY and CDR2 FYNNEI come from the germline V gene. The CDR3 loop spans 14 amino acids. The V gene lost 3 bases and the J gene lost 5 bases, with 13 bases spanning the gap. The CDR3 nucleotides are TGTGCCAGCAGTGAGCAGGGGAGCGATTATGGCTACACCTTC. Translation: CASSEQGSDYGYTF.

Written as DNA, the CDR3 is TGTGCCAGCAGCTTACAGTCCCTTAATGAAAAACTGTTTTTT. Amino acid sequence: CASSLQSLNEKLFF. The genes are TRBV2 and TRBJ1-4; unclear D gene. Germline CDR1 is SNHLY and CDR2 is FYNNEI. This CDR3 region has 14 residues. V was clipped by 6 bases and J by 4 bases, with 12 bases between them.

The CDR3 region is CASSQRDSSEAEQYF. The CDR3 DNA is TGCGCCAGCAGCCAAAGGGACAGTTCAGAAGCCGAGCAGTACTTC. The chain combines TRBV4-1 with TRBJ2-7; TRBD1 aligns across 7 bases. CDR1 is MGHRA, CDR2 YSYEKL, per germline. V trimming: 2 bases; J trimming: 6 bases; junction bases outside the gene matches: 10. The CDR3 spans 15 residues.

The chain carries TRBV7-2 and TRBJ1-1; 7 bases line up with TRBD1. The junction had 4 bases not matched to a gene; V was cut back by 5 bases and J by 4 bases. This CDR3 spans 13 amino acids. The germline V gene has CDR1 SGHTA and CDR2 FQGNSA. The CDR3, as DNA: TGTGCCAGCAGCCAACAGGGGACCACTGAAGCTTTCTTT. This encodes CASSQQGTTEAFF.

The chain has TRBV7-6 and TRBJ1-3; no firm D call. The CDR3 has 16 amino acids. The V and J ends lost 5 bases and 2 bases respectively, with 16 bases between them. The germline gives CDR1 SGHVS, CDR2 FNYEAQ. The chain's CDR3 is CASSQHEVLAGNTIYF. DNA of the CDR3: TGTGCCAGCAGCCAGCATGAGGTCCTGGCTGGAAACACCATATATTTT.

The chain carries TRBV19 and TRBJ1-5; tentative D call: TRBD1 (6 bases). Trimming left V 1 base short and J 8 bases short, with 15 bases between. The CDR3 has 15 amino acids. CDR1 LNHDA and CDR2 SQIVND come from the germline V gene (reference sequence). Here the CDR3 reads CASSIALGGAKPQHF. CDR3 in DNA: TGTGCCAGTAGTATAGCGCTCGGGGGGGCCAAGCCCCAGCATTTT.

This chain joins TRBV5-8 and TRBJ1-2; 11 nucleotides align to TRBD1. CDR1 is SGHTS, CDR2 YDEGEE, per germline. With 0 bases clipped from V and 2 bases from J, the junction kept 3 bases outside the gene matches. The length of the CDR3 is 16 residues. CDR3 amino acids: CASSLDRTGGNYGYTF. The CDR3 coding sequence is TGTGCCAGCAGCTTGGATCGGACAGGGGGCAACTATGGCTACACCTTC. Based on the CDR3 plus reference TRBV5-8 and TRBJ1-2, the full variable domain is EAGVTQSPTHLIKTRGQQATLRCSPISGHTSVYWYQQALGLGLQFLLWYDEGEERNRGNFPPRFSGRQFPNYSSELNVNALELEDSALYLCASSLDRTGGNYGYTFGSGTRLTVV.

CDR3 coding DNA: TGTGCCAGCAGTTCCCCAATTCGGACGACTTTCTTT. Protein: CASSSPIRTTFF. The genes are TRBV28 and TRBJ1-1, with D uncertain. Germline values: CDR1 MDHEN, CDR2 SYDVKM. Trimming removed 4 bases from V and 12 bases from J, with 15 bases in between. The CDR3 contains 12 residues. The variable domain in full, with the rest retrieved from reference TRBV28 and TRBJ1-1, is DVKVTQSSRYLVKRTGEKVFLECVQDMDHENMFWYRQDPGLGLRLIYFSYDVKMKEKGDIPEGYSVSREKKERFSLILESASTNQTSMYLCASSSPIRTTFFGQGTRLTVV.

The V gene is TRBV9, the J gene TRBJ2-7; D gene unclear. V was pared by 5 bases and J by 4 bases, with 13 bases between. The CDR3 is 13 amino acids. Germline CDR1 and CDR2: SGDLS and YYNGEE. Here the CDR3 DNA reads TGTGCCAGCAGTTCGCGATTGGGGTACGAGCAGTACTTC. Translated, it gives CASSSRLGYEQYF.

CDR3 sequence: CASSLSEIGIGNTIYF. CDR3 nucleotide sequence: TGTGCCAGCAGCTTAAGCGAAATCGGGATCGGAAACACCATATATTTT. V is TRBV7-9 and J is TRBJ1-3; no firm D call. The germline V gene has CDR1 SEHNR and CDR2 FQNEAQ (reference sequence). This CDR3 has 16 residues. Deletions cut 2 bases from V and 4 bases from J, with 15 bases between.

The chain carries TRBV30 and TRBJ1-3; D is unclear. The CDR3 runs 15 residues. The germline V gene encodes CDR1 GTSNPN and CDR2 SVGIG (reference sequence). V lost 0 bases to trimming and J lost 4 bases, with 13 bases between them. In nucleotides, the CDR3 is TGTGCCTGGAGTGTCGGCAGCGCCAGGGGAAACACCATATATTTT. It codes for CAWSVGSARGNTIYF.

This chain connects TRBV7-2 to TRBJ1-6; 7 bases are a match to TRBD1. The CDR3 runs 14 residues. The J segment lost 10 bases and the V segment lost 5 bases, leaving 8 bases of the junction unmatched. Germline V gene lookup returns CDR1 SGHTA and CDR2 FQGNSA. Written as DNA, the CDR3 is TGTGCCAGCAGCAGAGACAGGGTGGGCTCACCCCTCCACTTT. This gives the protein CASSRDRVGSPLHF.

The chain recombines TRBV11-1 with TRBJ2-2, with a weak D call TRBD1 (6 bases). Germline V gene sequence: CDR1 SGHAT, CDR2 FQDESV (reference sequence). Trimming cost V 0 bases and J 6 bases, with 8 bases left between them. There are 14 residues in the CDR3. CDR3: CASSLAGAAGELFF. DNA of the CDR3: TGTGCCAGCAGCTTAGCGGGGGCAGCCGGGGAGCTGTTTTTT.

The genes are TRBV6-6 and TRBJ2-1; TRBD2 matches at 14 bases. With V trimmed by 9 bases and J by 11 bases, 12 bases remained unmatched. This CDR3 contains 15 residues. Per germline, CDR1 MNHNY and CDR2 SVGAGI (reference sequence). The DNA of the CDR3 is TGTGCCAGTAACTTGGGGACTAGCGGGGGCGGAAAGCAGTTCTTC. This encodes CASNLGTSGGGKQFF.

The chain couples TRBV7-2 to TRBJ1-2, with 8 positions matching TRBD1. This CDR3 comprises 15 residues. V lost 4 bases to trimming and J lost 4 bases; unmatched junction nucleotides: 8. Germline V gives CDR1 SGHTA, CDR2 FQGNSA. CDR3 nucleotides: TGTGCCAGCAGCTCCGGGACAGGCCGACTCTATGGCTACACCTTC. It translates to CASSSGTGRLYGYTF.

In this sample, this clone turned up a few times. This rearrangement joins TRBV19 to TRBJ1-6, with 10 bases lining up with TRBD1. Germline CDR1 reads LNHDA; CDR2 reads SQIVND (reference sequence). The length of the CDR3 is 15 residues. The trim removed 9 bases at V and 7 bases at J, leaving 9 bases unmatched. The CDR3 is CASRPGQGSNSPLHF. The DNA of the CDR3 is TGTGCCAGCAGGCCGGGACAGGGGTCCAATTCACCCCTCCACTTT. Together with reference TRBV19 and TRBJ1-6, the CDR3 gives the full variable domain: DGGITQSPKYLFRKEGQNVTLSCEQNLNHDAMYWYRQDPGQGLRLIYYSQIVNDFQKGDIAEGYSVSREKKESFPLTVTSAQKNPTAFYLCASRPGQGSNSPLHFGNGTRLTVT.

The chain's CDR3 is CASSLERRRNEQFF. CDR3 DNA: TGTGCCAGCAGTTTAGAGAGACGACGGAATGAGCAGTTCTTC. The chain combines TRBV27 with TRBJ2-1; D call uncertain. The CDR3 contains 14 residues. Germline CDR1 MNHEY, CDR2 SMNVEV (reference sequence). Deletions cut 2 bases from V and 7 bases from J, with 12 bases between.

The chain combines TRBV25-1 with TRBJ2-3, with D possibly matching TRBD2 (6 bases). The CDR3 length is 16 residues. The V gene's germline CDR1 is MGHDK and CDR2 SYGVNS. V was pared by 10 bases and J by 1 base, with 21 bases between. The CDR3 coding sequence is TGTGCCAACACTGGGGGGTGCCGGGGAGGCACAGATACGCAGTATTTT. This encodes CANTGGCRGGTDTQYF. The full variable domain, rest sourced from reference TRBV25-1 and TRBJ2-3, is EADIYQTPRYLVIGTGKKITLECSQTMGHDKMYWYQQDPGMELHLIHYSYGVNSTEKGDLSSESTVSRIRTEHFPLTLESARPSHTSQYLCANTGGCRGGTDTQYFGPGTRLTVL.

Points on this clone: The same CDR3 also results from other DNA sequences found in this sample. The DNA of the CDR3 is TGCGCCAGCAGCTTGGAGGCTAGCGGGACCTACGAGCAGTACTTC. As protein: CASSLEASGTYEQYF. This rearrangement joins TRBV5-1 to TRBJ2-7; 9 nucleotides align to TRBD2. Germline-derived CDR1 and CDR2 are SGHRS and YFSETQ. The CDR3 covers 15 residues. The J segment lost 2 bases and the V segment lost 0 bases, leaving 3 bases of the junction unmatched.

V and J are TRBV7-6 and TRBJ1-1; D may be TRBD1 (6 bases). Germline CDR1 SGHVS, CDR2 FNYEAQ. The length of the CDR3 is 15 residues. The V end was cut by 5 bases, the J end by 0 bases, with 13 bases between. CDR3 DNA sequence: TGTGCCAGCAGCGCCCAACAGGGCCTGAACACTGAAGCTTTCTTT. Translated: CASSAQQGLNTEAFF.

The CDR3 here is CASSLAGATDTQYF. The CDR3, as DNA: TGTGCCAGCAGTCTAGCGGGGGCCACAGATACGCAGTATTTT. The rearrangement links TRBV2 to TRBJ2-3; TRBD2 matches 10 bases. The V segment lost 5 bases and the J segment 2 bases; nucleotides outside the gene matches: 1. This CDR3 comprises 14 residues. Per the germline V gene, CDR1 is SNHLY and CDR2 is FYNNEI.

J is TRBJ2-5 and V is TRBV11-2; 9 bases are shared with TRBD2. With 5 bases clipped from V and 6 bases from J, the junction kept 16 bases outside the gene matches. There are 17 residues in the CDR3. CDR1 and CDR2 (germline): SGHAT, FQNNGV. Here the CDR3 DNA reads TGTGCCAGCAGCCCAGCCGGAGAGAATAGCGGGAGTAAGACCCAGTACTTC. Translation gives CASSPAGENSGSKTQYF.

The chain recombines TRBV7-6 with TRBJ2-2; either TRBD1 or TRBD2 may fit D (5 bases each). This CDR3 region has 15 residues. Germline V gene sequence: CDR1 SGHVS, CDR2 FNYEAQ. V was pared by 2 bases and J by 3 bases, with 10 bases between. CDR3 nucleotides: TGTGCCAGCAGCTTAAACCAGGGAGACACCGGGGAGCTGTTTTTT. Its translation is CASSLNQGDTGELFF.

This chain connects TRBV5-1 to TRBJ2-1; 7 bases fit TRBD2. The CDR3 spans 14 residues. V shed 2 bases and J 5 bases; nucleotides not matched to a gene: 4. The germline V gene encodes CDR1 SGHRS and CDR2 YFSETQ. CDR3 coding DNA: TGCGCCAGCAGCTTCGGGGGGATCAACAATGAGCAGTTCTTC. It specifies CASSFGGINNEQFF.

This clone was recorded once. The sample holds other DNA sequences that translate to the same CDR3. The chain has TRBV28 and TRBJ1-2; 7 positions agree with TRBD1. CDR3 length: 13 amino acids. Germline V gene sequence: CDR1 MDHEN, CDR2 SYDVKM. V was pared by 2 bases and J by 5 bases, with 2 bases of the junction left unmatched. Here the CDR3 reads CASSLRQGYGYTF. CDR3 nucleotide sequence: TGTGCCAGCAGTTTAAGACAGGGTTATGGCTACACCTTC.

The chain couples TRBV10-3 to TRBJ2-3; TRBD2 aligns across 7 bases. There are 16 residues in the CDR3. V dropped 4 bases and J dropped 1; count of bases not matched to a gene: 8. Germline assignment: CDR1 ENHRY and CDR2 SYGVKD. The CDR3 loop is CAISGRGTTRTDTQYF. CDR3 in DNA: TGTGCCATCAGTGGGCGGGGGACTACCCGCACAGATACGCAGTATTTT.